This T cell receptor (beta chain) is drawn from a study of post-analysis software for immune sequencing data. Prepared libraries of TCR beta cDNA carried unique molecular identifiers. TCRdb passed the PCR reads through MiXCR, listing each CDR3 protein once. Here the sample spans fewer than 850,000 distinct CDR3 sequences, about 32% being singletons. A remark on this clonotype: The antigen is not known. It may be a read error: a sequence one base away is much more abundant.

General study results and limits: TRBV segments more frequent in patients than in controls numbered roughly five and included TRBV5-6, TRBV5-1 and TRBV20-1.

Germline-derived CDR1 and CDR2 are DFQATT and SNEGSKA (reference sequence). The ends lost 7 bases at V and 0 bases at J; junction bases unmatched: 8. The CDR3 is made up of 16 amino acids. The rearrangement uses TRBV20-1 and TRBJ2-3; 12 bases map to TRBD2. The TCR was taken from a girl aged 5-17 years with multiple sclerosis. Sequenced sample: blood. The CDR3 nucleotides are TGCAGTGTTACAGGACTAGCGGGGTCTAGCACAGATACGCAGTATTTT. Translation gives CSVTGLAGSSTDTQYF.